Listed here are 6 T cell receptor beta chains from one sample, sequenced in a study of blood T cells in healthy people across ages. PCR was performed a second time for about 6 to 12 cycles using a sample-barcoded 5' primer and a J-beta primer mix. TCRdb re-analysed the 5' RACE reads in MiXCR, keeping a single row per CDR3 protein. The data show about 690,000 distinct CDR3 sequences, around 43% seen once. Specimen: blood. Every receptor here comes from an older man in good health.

For the CDR3, the DNA is TGTGCCAGCAGTTACTCCGGCGGAGGGACCCAGTACTTC. It translates to CASSYSGGGTQYF. This chain links TRBV6-2 or TRBV6-3 with TRBJ2-5, with D perhaps TRBD2 (5 bases). Germline values: CDR1 MNHEY, CDR2 SVGEGT. The CDR3 loop spans 13 amino acids. The V and J ends lost 0 bases and 7 bases respectively, with 9 bases between them.

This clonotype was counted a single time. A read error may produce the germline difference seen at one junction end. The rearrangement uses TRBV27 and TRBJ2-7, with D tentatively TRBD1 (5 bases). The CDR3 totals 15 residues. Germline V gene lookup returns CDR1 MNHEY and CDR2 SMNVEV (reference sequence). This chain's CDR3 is CTSSTTRALTDEQYF. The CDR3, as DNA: TGTACCAGCAGCACCACCAGGGCTCTCACCGACGAGCAGTACTTC.

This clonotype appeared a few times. In DNA form, the CDR3 reads TGTGCCAGCAGTCGCCGGGACATCTCCTACGAGCAGTACTTC. Encoded protein: CASSRRDISYEQYF. V and J are TRBV12-3 or TRBV12-4 and TRBJ2-7, with D perhaps matching TRBD1 (6 bases). With 5 bases removed from V and 0 bases from J, the gap between germline ends came to 11 bases. This CDR3 region has 14 residues.

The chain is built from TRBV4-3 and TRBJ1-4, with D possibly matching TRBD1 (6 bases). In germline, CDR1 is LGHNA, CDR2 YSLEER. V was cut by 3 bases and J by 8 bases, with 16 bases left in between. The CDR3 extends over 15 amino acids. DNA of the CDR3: TGCGCCAGCAGCCAGGGTGGGGGCGCCCAGGAAAAACTGTTTTTT. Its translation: CASSQGGGAQEKLFF.

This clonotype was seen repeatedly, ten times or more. The CDR3 here is CSARASGYPDTQYF. In DNA form, the CDR3 reads TGCAGTGCTAGAGCTAGCGGATATCCAGATACGCAGTATTTT. This sequence joins TRBV20-1 and TRBJ2-3; 7 bases map to TRBD2. Germline loops: CDR1 DFQATT, CDR2 SNEGSKA (reference sequence). Germline trimming cut 1 base from V and 4 bases from J; bases unmatched to any gene: 5. The CDR3 sequence is 14 residues long.

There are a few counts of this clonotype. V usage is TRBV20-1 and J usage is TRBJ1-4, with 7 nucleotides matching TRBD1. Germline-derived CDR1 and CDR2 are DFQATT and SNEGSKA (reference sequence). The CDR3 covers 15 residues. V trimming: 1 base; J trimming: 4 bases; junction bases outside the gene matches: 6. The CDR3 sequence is CSARARDRLNEKLFF. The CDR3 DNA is TGCAGTGCTAGAGCAAGGGACAGACTTAATGAAAAACTGTTTTTT.